The rows below give T cell receptor beta chains drawn from one sample of a study of blood T cell repertoires in COVID-19. Some clones are missing from TCRdb's copy, which holds only in-frame ones; the method was immunoSEQ multiplex PCR. The sample has about 360,000 clones, around 87% seen once. Sequences were obtained from PBMCs or T cells enriched from blood (not recorded which). All receptors derive from a man younger than 40 who had recovered from COVID-19. Both conserved end residues are trimmed from each CDR3. A D gene is named only where the DNA matches it firmly. Rows give clone size only sometimes, using once, few, many, or a class for an expanded clone.

V gene	clone size	D gene	J gene	CDR3 protein
TRBV9	.	.	TRBJ1-1	ASSVEPGLNTEAF
TRBV7-9	.	.	TRBJ1-1	ASFGGRGTEAF
TRBV5-6	.	.	TRBJ1-2	ASSLEVGPIYGYT
TRBV9	.	.	TRBJ2-6	ASSVTAAGANVLT
TRBV11-2	.	.	TRBJ2-3	ASSLSQSSGTDTQY
TRBV3-1/TRBV3-2	.	.	TRBJ1-2	ASSPGRYYGYT
TRBV27	.	TRBD2	TRBJ2-3	ASRRGGLAADTQY
TRBV12-3/TRBV12-4	.	.	TRBJ1-2	ASSSSGNYGYT
TRBV5-1	.	TRBD1	TRBJ1-2	ASSDGMGQAWGYT
TRBV18	.	TRBD2	TRBJ2-3	ASSPGTSGGTDTQY
TRBV27	.	TRBD1	TRBJ1-1	ARVCGTGGEGNTEAF
TRBV6-5	.	TRBD1	TRBJ2-3	ASAGQADTQY
TRBV18	.	TRBD1	TRBJ1-1	ASSPRTGRSPEAF
TRBV9	.	TRBD1	TRBJ2-2	ASSVGQGVAGELF
TRBV27	.	TRBD1	TRBJ2-3	ASSPRDREADTQY
TRBV20-1	once	.	TRBJ1-1	SARRGEPAF
TRBV7-8	.	.	TRBJ2-7	ASSPTEGWSYEQY
TRBV28	.	TRBD1	TRBJ1-2	ASGDRGPNYGYT
TRBV5-1	.	.	TRBJ2-3	ASSLGQSTDTQY
TRBV19	.	TRBD2	TRBJ2-3	ASSQPSGGTDTQY
TRBV5-1	.	TRBD1	TRBJ1-4	ASSYGTDSNEKLF
TRBV7-9	.	.	TRBJ1-1	ASSLQGPLNTEAF
TRBV5-4	.	TRBD1	TRBJ1-3	ASSDRGTPPPSGNTIY
TRBV27	.	TRBD1	TRBJ1-4	ASSALSTNRGRTEKLF
TRBV5-5	.	.	TRBJ2-7	ASSLAGLYEQY
TRBV2	.	TRBD1	TRBJ2-3	ASSYRGSSTDTQY
TRBV9	once	TRBD1	TRBJ1-4	ASSPYRGRNEKLF
TRBV12-3/TRBV12-4	.	.	TRBJ1-5	ASGDRANQPQH
TRBV4-1	.	.	TRBJ2-3	ASSALAGAITDTQY
TRBV27	.	.	TRBJ1-2	ASSLWGGEGYT
TRBV27	.	TRBD1	TRBJ2-6	ASRGQGTGFAGANVLT
TRBV6-6	.	.	TRBJ1-1	ASSSGVRGTEAF
TRBV3-1/TRBV3-2	.	.	TRBJ2-3	ASSHRLTGYTQY
TRBV9	once	TRBD1	TRBJ2-1	ASTTRDRDNNEQF
TRBV21-1	.	.	TRBJ2-7	ASSKKGEGQGMEQY
TRBV30	few	.	TRBJ1-2	AWSVPRASYGYGYT
TRBV7-9	.	.	TRBJ2-1	ASSLGRGLSYNEQF
TRBV5-1	.	TRBD1	TRBJ1-1	ASSGTANTEAF
TRBV2	.	.	TRBJ2-7	ASSRDSRYYEQY
TRBV7-2	.	TRBD1	TRBJ1-4	ASSTDRAEKLF
TRBV18	.	.	TRBJ2-2	ASSPTGQNTGELF